This TCR beta chain was obtained from a study of CD8 T cells in ankylosing spondylitis. TCRdb fed the 5' RACE reads into MiXCR, producing one record per CDR3 protein. The table has 300,000 to 350,000 distinct CDR3 sequences, roughly 14% seen once. Findings and limits, study-wide: Previous work reported some of these motif variants in the synovial fluid and blood of reactive arthritis. Matched ankylosing spondylitis synovial fluid reportedly showed significant enrichment of disease-linked clones.

V trimming: 2 bases; J trimming: 4 bases; junction bases outside the gene matches: 6. The CDR3 runs to 15 residues. Germline assignment: CDR1 SGHRS and CDR2 YFSETQ. With respect to this clonotype: The antigen remains unidentified.

What was sequenced was blood, either unsorted or a sorted T cell fraction (not recorded which). This chain joins TRBV5-1 and TRBJ2-3, with TRBD2 matching 8 bases. The TCR originated in a male donor with ankylosing spondylitis or in good health (not recorded which). In DNA, the CDR3 is TGCGCCAGCAGCTTCGGAAGCGGGAGCGCAGATACGCAGTATTTT. Translated, it gives CASSFGSGSADTQYF. Drawing the rest from reference TRBV5-1 and TRBJ2-3, the complete variable domain is KAGVTQTPRYLIKTRGQQVTLSCSPISGHRSVSWYQQTPGQGLQFLFEYFSETQRNKGNFPGRFSGRQFSNSRSEMNVSTLELGDSALYLCASSFGSGSADTQYFGPGTRLTVL.